This TCR beta chain was recovered during a study of T cell responses to AZD1222 COVID-19 vaccine. Across the study: Pooled in the analysis were second doses at about 4 or about 12 weeks.

Study results and caveats: Vaccine-related CD4 TCRs covered spike, predominating at 160-218 and 743-854.

TCRdb keeps only in-frame clones here, not all; method: immunoSEQ multiplex PCR. The sample includes about 140,000 clones, almost 90% seen only once; the top ten take roughly 3.8%. A note on this clone: Its antigen is unknown.

The CDR3 runs 17 residues. The germline CDR1 and CDR2 sequences are SGDLS and YYNGEE. V lost 2 bases and J 2 bases, leaving 17 bases between the germline ends. V gene TRBV9 combines with J gene TRBJ1-3; a weak D match, TRBD1 (5 bases). The specimen was peripheral blood, collected on day 0 of AZD1222 vaccination. This receptor was obtained from an adult in good health. Here the CDR3 DNA reads TGTGCCAGCAGCGTGACGCCGATCAGGGCTGCTGGAAACACCATATATTTT. Translation: CASSVTPIRAAGNTIYF.